This T cell receptor (beta chain) was observed in a study of blood T cells in healthy people across ages. Whole-study findings and limits: Diversity of TCR beta per million T cells declined in a roughly linear way with age.

The CDR3 loop spans 15 amino acids. V lost 0 bases and J 9 bases, leaving 12 bases between the germline ends. Germline values: CDR1 LGHNA, CDR2 YSLEER. This clonotype occurred a few times. Its antigen is currently unknown. For the second PCR, which ran for 7 to 11 cycles, a sample-barcoded 5' primer and a J-beta primer mix were used. TCRdb redid the calling of the 5' RACE reads with MiXCR, one entry per CDR3 protein. The data show 750,000 or so distinct CDR3 sequences, 20% to 25% seen once. These data were also filed under a second study, of T cells of mothers and their children.

The sequence came from a boy between 10 and 17 years old in good health. Input material: blood. V and J are TRBV4-3 and TRBJ1-6, with TRBD1 as a possible D gene (5 bases). The chain's CDR3 is CASSQDRQGSSPLHF. In DNA, the CDR3 is TGCGCCAGCAGCCAAGATCGGCAGGGTAGTTCACCCCTCCACTTT.